This TCR beta chain derives from a study of shared clonotypes between healthy human individuals (dated by TCRdb to 2018 to 2020). Context from the whole study: The cohort included a few men and a couple of women between 18 and 49 years of age. For each donor, CD4 naive and CD4 memory were each run on three plates, CD8 naive on two plates, and CD8 memory on one plate. Blood TCR repertoires of four to six healthy adults were deeply sequenced to estimate repertoire size and the extent of clonotype sharing between individuals. Different laboratories and diverse techniques were used to prepare libraries and sequence TCR repertoires, to increase sequencing depth and limit assay-specific biases. Each donor's leukapheresis produced roughly between roughly 0.85 and 9.5 billion PBMCs.

Beyond this particular receptor, the publication reports: Rarefaction of sorted-subset datasets indicated incomplete sequencing despite the large sequencing depth. Naive subsets generally had larger estimated clonotype richness than memory subsets. Sampling was restricted to blood, and TCR repertoires in tissues likely differ from the TCR repertoires found in blood. Clonotypes shared by all four sorted-subset donors showed higher generation probabilities than non-shared clonotypes. Pairwise subsampling indicated that sequencing depth was expected to affect the degree of clonotype sharing among donors. Sharing across a handful of donors was observed for around 5% of naive CD4, under 4% of naive CD8, 2.3% of memory CD4, and around 0.42% of memory CD8 clonotypes. Because the study included a small number of donors, the genetic and exposure-history diversity represented was limited.

Concerning this clone: No cognate antigen has been identified for it. No base quality information exists; no much larger clone differs at one position.

TCR CDR3 regions were amplified from genomic DNA by multiplex PCR using the deep immunoSEQ assay. Extracted genomic DNA from each cell subset was spread evenly across all wells of several immunoSEQ 96-well plates, with each plate serving as a replicate. For sorted subsets, each replicate PCR was loaded with 200 to 250 ng genomic DNA, equivalent to 25,000 to 35,000 T cell genomes. Purified libraries were quantified with a Qubit 3.0 fluorometer, sized on a Bioanalyzer 2100, and re-quantified with the KAPA Library Quantification kit. Every immunoSEQ 96-well plate was sequenced on a dedicated single-read 150-cycle Illumina NextSeq 550 flow cell. Turning to the authors' computational methods: Because the immunoSEQ output included only junctional sequences and no quality scores, the filtering could not be the same as the filtering used for full-length reads. To assign V/J genes and CDR3, sequences were annotated using PyIR, a Python wrapper for IgBLAST v1.9, with IMGT germline references. Reads were filtered out if the reads had weak V/J assignments (E-value above 1e-6), no CDR3, stop codons, out-of-frame junctions, or ambiguous translated residues. V3J clonotypes were defined as sequences sharing an identical inferred V gene, J gene, and CDR3 amino acid sequence. To compute the percentage overlap between repertoires, the number of shared unique clonotypes was divided by the size of the smaller repertoire. RTK rarefaction, the Chao1 estimator, and Recon v2.1 estimates of unobserved clonotypes were used to assess repertoire richness. Generation probabilities were computed with OLGA for all TCRbeta clonotypes obtained by the gDNA method from a few donors. In its TCRdb copy, this immuneACCESS table keeps in-frame sequences only and misses some clones. Where compared with another copy, unresolved V genes explain less than half of these, and the others have no known cause. V and J calls and clone size come straight from that table; D and trimming were deduced from the DNA. The sample records 2 million to 2.5 million clones, roughly 91% of which are singletons. The ten largest clones capture more than 1.5% of the sample.

Looking up the germline V gene yields CDR1 SGHVS and CDR2 FQNEAQ. The CDR3, from cysteine to phenylalanine, totals 18 residues. Of all the DNA, just the CDR3 is kept, 54 bases in frame from base 1. For this chain, trimming is 1 base at the V end and 7 bases at the J end, and the number of junction bases without a gene match is 15. CD8 naive samples consisted of CD45RO-negative cells that were positively selected for CCR7, yielding a CD45RA+CCR7+ population without TemRA cells. The donors were healthy, HIV-negative adults with no recently reported acute infections or vaccinations. Only Caucasian adults living in Nashville, Tennessee, USA were represented among the donors. Blood was obtained by leukapheresis, after which PBMCs were separated by Ficoll-Histopaque density gradient centrifugation and cryopreserved in liquid nitrogen vapor phase. Purity and quantity of every magnetically sorted T cell population were checked by analytical flow cytometry. Genomic DNA was isolated from each sorted fraction and quantified by UV absorbance on a Nanodrop 2000c.

The sequence derives from a man aged 18 to 35 in good health. Some clones in this sample may be carry-over from other donors' samples. The receptor chain draws on TRBV7-8 and TRBJ2-2; TRBD2 aligns with 7 central bases. Input material: naive CD8+ T cells from PBMCs. The sample's cell subset or site label, in plain terms: CD45RA+CCR7+. The nucleotide sequence reads TGTGCCAGCAGCTTAGGGGTCACGGGAGGCCTCCGGGGCGGGGAGCTGTTTTTT. Its protein product is CASSLGVTGGLRGGELFF.